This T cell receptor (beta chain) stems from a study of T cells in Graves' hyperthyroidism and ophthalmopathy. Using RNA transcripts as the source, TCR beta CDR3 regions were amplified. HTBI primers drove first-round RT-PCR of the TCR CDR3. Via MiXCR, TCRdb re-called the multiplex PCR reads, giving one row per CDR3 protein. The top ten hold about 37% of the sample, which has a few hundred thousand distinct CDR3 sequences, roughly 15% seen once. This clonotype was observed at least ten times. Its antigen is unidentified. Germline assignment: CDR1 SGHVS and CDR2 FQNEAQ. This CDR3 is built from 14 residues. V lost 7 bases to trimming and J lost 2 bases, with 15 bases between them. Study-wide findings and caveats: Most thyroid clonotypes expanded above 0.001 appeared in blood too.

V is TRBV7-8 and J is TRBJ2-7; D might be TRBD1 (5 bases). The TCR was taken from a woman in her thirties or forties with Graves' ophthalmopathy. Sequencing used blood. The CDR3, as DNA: TGTGCCAGCACCAATTTGGACAACCCCTACGAGCAGTACTTC. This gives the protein CASTNLDNPYEQYF.